This TCR beta chain stems from a study of T-cell memory formation after mild COVID-19. Study overall: The study found TCR clusters largely donor specific. Whole-study results and caveats: For contracting clones, CD4+ ones sat mainly in CM and EM, CD8+ in EMRA. Several responding clones turned up in pre-infection memory, indicating that cross-reactive memory may have taken part. Later expanders leaned CD4+, whereas clones that contracted between day 15 and 85 were balanced CD4/CD8.

TCRdb reprocessed the 5' RACE reads with MiXCR, giving one entry per CDR3 protein. The sample lists around 300,000 distinct CDR3 sequences, roughly a fifth occurring once. Of note for this clonotype: The antigen is not known.

Germline values: CDR1 MDHEN, CDR2 SYDVKM. V shed 6 bases, J shed 5 bases, and the junction held 6 bases outside the gene matches. This CDR3 is built from 14 residues. The origin of this receptor is a young man who had mild COVID-19 (a few samples of this study predate the infection). Cell type and time point are not known. This rearrangement joins TRBV28 to TRBJ1-5; 8 bases line up with TRBD1. Sequencing used PBMCs or a T cell subset sorted from them (not recorded which). The CDR3 region is CASSRQGSYQPQHF. The CDR3 DNA is TGTGCCAGCAGCAGACAGGGGAGTTATCAGCCCCAGCATTTT. The full variable domain, completed using reference TRBV28 and TRBJ1-5, is DVKVTQSSRYLVKRTGEKVFLECVQDMDHENMFWYRQDPGLGLRLIYFSYDVKMKEKGDIPEGYSVSREKKERFSLILESASTNQTSMYLCASSRQGSYQPQHFGDGTRLSIL.